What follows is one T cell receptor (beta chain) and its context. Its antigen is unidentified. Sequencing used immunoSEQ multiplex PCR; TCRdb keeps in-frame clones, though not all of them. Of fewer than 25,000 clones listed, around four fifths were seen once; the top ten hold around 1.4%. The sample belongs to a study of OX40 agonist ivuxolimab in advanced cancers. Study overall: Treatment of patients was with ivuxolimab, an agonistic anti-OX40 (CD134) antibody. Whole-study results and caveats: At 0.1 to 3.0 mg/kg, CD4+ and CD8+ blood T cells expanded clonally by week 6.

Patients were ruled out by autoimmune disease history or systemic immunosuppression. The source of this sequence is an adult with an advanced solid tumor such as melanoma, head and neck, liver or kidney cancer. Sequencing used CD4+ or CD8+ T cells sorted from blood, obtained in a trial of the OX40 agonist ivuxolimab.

The CDR3 sequence is CASSGPGYLTGELFF. Written as DNA, the CDR3 is TGTGCCAGCTCGGGACCGGGCTATCTTACCGGGGAGCTGTTTTTT. This chain links TRBV6-1 with TRBJ2-2; D tentatively fits TRBD1 or TRBD2 (5 bases each). The CDR3 length is 15 residues. Germline CDR1 is MNHNS and CDR2 is SASEGT. V lost 8 bases and J 5 bases, leaving 18 bases between the germline ends.